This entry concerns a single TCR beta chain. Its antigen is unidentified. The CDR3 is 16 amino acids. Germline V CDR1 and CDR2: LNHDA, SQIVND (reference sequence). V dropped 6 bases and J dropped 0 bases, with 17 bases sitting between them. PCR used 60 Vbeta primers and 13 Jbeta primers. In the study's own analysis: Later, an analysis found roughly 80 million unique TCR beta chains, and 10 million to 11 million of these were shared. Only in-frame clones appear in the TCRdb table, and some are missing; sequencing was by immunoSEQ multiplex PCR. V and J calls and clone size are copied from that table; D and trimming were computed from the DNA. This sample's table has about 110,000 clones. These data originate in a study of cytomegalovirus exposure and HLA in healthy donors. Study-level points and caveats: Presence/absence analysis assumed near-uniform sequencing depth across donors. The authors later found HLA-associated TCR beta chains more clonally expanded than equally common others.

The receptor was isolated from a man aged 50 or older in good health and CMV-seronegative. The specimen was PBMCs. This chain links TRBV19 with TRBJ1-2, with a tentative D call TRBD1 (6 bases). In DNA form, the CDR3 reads TGTGCCAGTAGATCCAGGGGCTGGGGGACTAACTATGGCTACACCTTC. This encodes CASRSRGWGTNYGYTF.